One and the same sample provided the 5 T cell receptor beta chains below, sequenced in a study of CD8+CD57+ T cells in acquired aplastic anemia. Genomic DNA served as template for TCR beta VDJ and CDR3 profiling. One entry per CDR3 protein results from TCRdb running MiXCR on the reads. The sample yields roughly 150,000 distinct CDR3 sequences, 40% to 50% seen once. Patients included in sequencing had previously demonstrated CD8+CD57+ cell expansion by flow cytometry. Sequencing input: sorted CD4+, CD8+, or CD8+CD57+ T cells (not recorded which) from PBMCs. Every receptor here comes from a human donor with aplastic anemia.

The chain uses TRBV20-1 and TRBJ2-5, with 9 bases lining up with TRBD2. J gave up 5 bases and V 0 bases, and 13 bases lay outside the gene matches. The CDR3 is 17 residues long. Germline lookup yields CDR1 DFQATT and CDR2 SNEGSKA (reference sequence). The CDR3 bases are TGCAGTGCTAGAGATCTGGGGGCGGGAGGGCCTCCCGAGACCCAGTACTTC. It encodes CSARDLGAGGPPETQYF.

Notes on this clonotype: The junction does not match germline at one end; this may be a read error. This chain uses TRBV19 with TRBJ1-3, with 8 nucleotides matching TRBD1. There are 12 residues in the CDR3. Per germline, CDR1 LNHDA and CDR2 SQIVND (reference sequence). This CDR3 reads CATTQGGDTTYF. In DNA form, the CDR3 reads TGTGCCACGACACAGGGGGGAGACACCACATATTTT.

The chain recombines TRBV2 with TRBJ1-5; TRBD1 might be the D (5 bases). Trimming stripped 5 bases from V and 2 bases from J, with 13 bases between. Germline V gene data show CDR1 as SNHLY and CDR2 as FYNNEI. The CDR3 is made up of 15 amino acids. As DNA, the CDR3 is TGTGCCAGCAGTTCGTCCGGGACGGGCAATCAGCCCCAGCATTTT. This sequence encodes CASSSSGTGNQPQHF.

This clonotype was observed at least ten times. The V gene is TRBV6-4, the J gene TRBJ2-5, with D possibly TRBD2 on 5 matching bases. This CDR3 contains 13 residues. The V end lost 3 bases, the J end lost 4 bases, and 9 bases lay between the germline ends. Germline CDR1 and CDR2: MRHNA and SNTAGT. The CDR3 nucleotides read TGTGCCAGCAGTGAGGGCAGCGGAGAGACCCAGTACTTC. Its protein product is CASSEGSGETQYF.

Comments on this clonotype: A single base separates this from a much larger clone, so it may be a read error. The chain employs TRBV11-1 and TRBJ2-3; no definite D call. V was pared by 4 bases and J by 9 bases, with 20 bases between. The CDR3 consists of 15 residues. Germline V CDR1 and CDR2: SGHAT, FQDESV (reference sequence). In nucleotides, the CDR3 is TGTGCCAGCAGCTCCCCAGATTGGGTCTCGGAGACGCAGTATTTT. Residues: CASSSPDWVSETQYF.